This T cell receptor beta chain was documented in a study of response to subunit inactivated influenza vaccine. The study's findings and limits: Each seasonal influenza vaccination recruits few new T cells, the authors suggested.

This clonotype was counted at least ten times. What it binds is unknown. TCRdb independently ran MiXCR on the RT-PCR reads; one entry per CDR3 protein. The sample yields around 650,000 distinct CDR3 sequences, approximately 14% seen once. This receptor was obtained from a man aged 45-60 years who received an inactivated influenza vaccine. Source: PBMCs from blood, taken 11 to 12 days after vaccination.

CDR3 bases: TGCGCCAGCAGCTTGAGCCCCTTAGGGGCCGGAGATACGCAGTATTTT. Its protein product is CASSLSPLGAGDTQYF. The J gene is TRBJ2-3, the V gene TRBV5-1; D might be TRBD1 (5 bases). Germline CDR1 SGHRS, CDR2 YFSETQ. Trimming left V 1 base short and J 5 bases short, with 17 bases between. The CDR3 is 16 residues long.